These T cell receptor beta chains were read from a single sample in a study of blood T cell repertoires in COVID-19. Repertoires were generated with immunoSEQ multiplex PCR, while TCRdb's copy carries only in-frame clones and drops some. Counted here are some 95,000 clones, around 93% occurring once; the ten biggest clones make up roughly 2%. The sequenced sample consisted of peripheral blood. These receptors all stem from a human donor with active COVID-19. The donor label of this sample is uncertain. Both conserved end residues are part of each CDR3. The D gene is left open where the match is weak. Clone size is shown for a subset of rows, as once, few, many or a class of expanded clone.

V,D,J,size,DNA,CDR3
TRBV12-3/TRBV12-4,NA,TRBJ1-2,NA,TGTGCCAGCAGTTTATGGGCAGGGGATGGCTACACCTTC,CASSLWAGDGYTF
TRBV4-1,TRBD1,TRBJ1-2,NA,TGCGCCAGCAGCCCCCTCGGACAGGCCCAAAACTATGGCTACACCTTC,CASSPLGQAQNYGYTF
TRBV2,TRBD2,TRBJ2-5,NA,TGTGCCAGCAGCGACCCGGGACTAGCGAAAGAGACCCAGTACTTC,CASSDPGLAKETQYF
TRBV19,NA,TRBJ1-2,NA,TGTGCCAGTGGGACTGATCGAGTCCCTAACTATGGCTACACCTTC,CASGTDRVPNYGYTF
TRBV9,NA,TRBJ2-5,NA,TGTGCCAGCAGCGTAGTGGGAGACCAAGAGACCCAGTACTTC,CASSVVGDQETQYF
TRBV6-1,NA,TRBJ2-7,NA,TGTGCCAGCAGTGAAGGCAGGACCAGGGAAGGCTACGAGCAGTACTTC,CASSEGRTREGYEQYF
TRBV2,TRBD1,TRBJ1-2,NA,TGTGCCAGCAATTCTCGACAGGGACACTATGGCTACACCTTC,CASNSRQGHYGYTF
TRBV9,NA,TRBJ1-1,NA,TGTGCCAGCAGCCCCGGTAGTACTGAAGCTTTCTTT,CASSPGSTEAFF
TRBV11-2,TRBD1,TRBJ2-7,NA,TGTGCCAGCAGATACGACAGGGGTGTGGACGAGCAGTACTTC,CASRYDRGVDEQYF
TRBV6-2/TRBV6-3,NA,TRBJ2-2,NA,TGTGCCAGCAGTCTTCCTTACCAGGGAGGCAACGGGGAGCTGTTTTTT,CASSLPYQGGNGELFF
TRBV6-5,NA,TRBJ1-5,NA,TGTGCCAGCAGACCAGCGGGGGTCGGGCAGCCCCAGCATTTT,CASRPAGVGQPQHF
TRBV14,TRBD1,TRBJ2-5,NA,TGTGCCAGCAGCAGAGGGGGCTGGGAGACCCAGTACTTC,CASSRGGWETQYF
TRBV4-2,TRBD2,TRBJ2-1,few,TGTGCCAGCAGCCCTGCAACTAGCGACCTCCCGGATGAGCAGTTCTTC,CASSPATSDLPDEQFF
TRBV27,NA,TRBJ2-7,NA,TGTGCCAGCACGCCCACGGGGTTGTACGAGCAGTACTTC,CASTPTGLYEQYF
TRBV29-1,TRBD1,TRBJ2-1,NA,TGCAGCGTAACGAGGGACAGCAATGAGCAGTTCTTC,CSVTRDSNEQFF
TRBV4-1,NA,TRBJ1-1,NA,TGCGCCAGCAGCCAAGATCCCACAGGGAATACTGAAGCTTTCTTT,CASSQDPTGNTEAFF
TRBV18,NA,TRBJ2-1,NA,TGTGCCAGCTCACCCGGACAGAGCTCCTACAATGAGCAGTTCTTC,CASSPGQSSYNEQFF
TRBV3-1/TRBV3-2,TRBD1,TRBJ2-7,NA,TGTGCCAGCAGCCAAGATGTACAGGGGGCGGGAGAGCAGTACTTC,CASSQDVQGAGEQYF
TRBV7-2,NA,TRBJ2-2,NA,TGTGCCAGCAGCATCTTGACACTGAACACCGGGGAGCTGTTTTTT,CASSILTLNTGELFF
TRBV7-9,NA,TRBJ1-5,NA,TGTGCCAGCAGCACTAATACAGGGAATCAGCCCCAGCATTTT,CASSTNTGNQPQHF
TRBV4-2,TRBD2,TRBJ2-1,NA,TGTGCCAGCAGCCAAGCTCTAGCGGCTTACAATGAGCAGTTCTTC,CASSQALAAYNEQFF
TRBV11-1,NA,TRBJ2-3,NA,TGTGCCAGCAGCTTAATGTCGGGAAGCACAGATACGCAGTATTTT,CASSLMSGSTDTQYF
TRBV2,NA,TRBJ2-2,NA,TGTGCCAGCAGTCTGACTAACACCGGGGAGCTGTTTTTT,CASSLTNTGELFF
TRBV6-2/TRBV6-3,TRBD1,TRBJ1-6,NA,TGTGCCAGCAGTTACTCCCGGGACAGGGGGCTACGTTTAGGTTCACCCCTCCACTTT,CASSYSRDRGLRLGSPLHF
TRBV2,TRBD2,TRBJ2-3,NA,TGTGCCAGCAGTGCCCCTGGACTAGCGGCTAGCACAGATACGCAGTATTTT,CASSAPGLAASTDTQYF
TRBV25-1,NA,TRBJ2-1,once,TGTGCCAGCAGTGATTATTCGAGTTCCTACAATGAGCAGTTCTTC,CASSDYSSSYNEQFF
TRBV4-1,NA,TRBJ2-5,NA,TGCGCCAGCAGCCCCGTCCAGGGGTTTCAAGAGACCCAGTACTTC,CASSPVQGFQETQYF
TRBV5-4,NA,TRBJ1-2,many,TGTGCCAGCAACCTCGGGGGGACCTATGGCTACACCTTC,CASNLGGTYGYTF
TRBV7-2,TRBD2,TRBJ2-2,NA,TGTGCCAGTTCGACTAGCGGGGGGGCGGAAGGTTCCGGGGAGCTGTTTTTT,CASSTSGGAEGSGELFF
TRBV6-4,TRBD2,TRBJ2-1,NA,TGTGCCAGCAGTGACTCAGCGGGGGCCTACAATGAGCAGTTCTTC,CASSDSAGAYNEQFF
TRBV6-5,NA,TRBJ1-1,few,TGTGCCAGCAGTTACTCTACAGAGATCACTGAAGCTTTCTTT,CASSYSTEITEAFF
TRBV19,NA,TRBJ1-2,once,TGTGCCAGTAGTCCAGACTGGGTCTATGGCTACACCTTC,CASSPDWVYGYTF
TRBV7-3,TRBD1,TRBJ2-4,once,TGTGCCAGCAGCGTACCGGGACAGGGTCCCTCTATTTCGGTAAACATTCAGTACTTC,CASSVPGQGPSISVNIQYF
TRBV7-2,NA,TRBJ1-4,NA,TGTGCCAGCAGCTTAGAGGGGCGCGGTGAAAAACTGTTTTTT,CASSLEGRGEKLFF
TRBV4-2,TRBD1,TRBJ2-3,NA,TGTGCCAGCAGCAAAGACAGGGGGCATGGTACAGATACGCAGTATTTT,CASSKDRGHGTDTQYF
TRBV19,NA,TRBJ1-5,NA,TGTGCCAGTAGTATAATGGGGGCTCGACAGCCCCAGCATTTT,CASSIMGARQPQHF
TRBV9,NA,TRBJ2-2,NA,TGTGCCAGCAGCGTTTCACAGGTTCCGAACACCGGGGAGCTGTTTTTT,CASSVSQVPNTGELFF
TRBV7-9,TRBD2,TRBJ2-3,once,TGTGCCAGCAGCCCGACTAGCGGGGGGGCCAAGTTTTCAGATACGCAGTATTTT,CASSPTSGGAKFSDTQYF
TRBV5-1,NA,TRBJ2-3,NA,TGCGCCAGCAGCTTGGCCGGGAAGGGGGAGGGTACGCAGTATTTT,CASSLAGKGEGTQYF
TRBV15,NA,TRBJ1-5,NA,TGTGCCACCAGCAGAACTTTAGGGGATCCCTATCAGCCCCAGCATTTT,CATSRTLGDPYQPQHF
TRBV5-1,NA,TRBJ2-3,NA,TGCGCCAGCAGCTTGGGTATTACGCAGTATTTT,CASSLGITQYF
TRBV28,NA,TRBJ2-3,NA,TGTGCCAGCAGTTCCACTGGAGACAGCACAGATACGCAGTATTTT,CASSSTGDSTDTQYF
TRBV6-1,TRBD2,TRBJ2-3,NA,TGTGCCAGCAGTGATCGGCGGGGGGGCATAGATACGCAGTATTTT,CASSDRRGGIDTQYF
TRBV18,TRBD1,TRBJ1-2,NA,TGTGCCAGCTCACACCGGACAGGGGTGGATGGCTACACCTTC,CASSHRTGVDGYTF
TRBV19,TRBD2,TRBJ2-1,NA,TGTGCCAGTTCACTGGGACTAGCGTTATACAATGAGCAGTTCTTC,CASSLGLALYNEQFF
TRBV9,NA,TRBJ2-1,NA,TGTGCCAGCAGCGTAGGGCGGGGGCCAAACAATGAGCAGTTCTTC,CASSVGRGPNNEQFF
TRBV11-2,TRBD1,TRBJ2-1,NA,TGTGCCAGCAGCCGATCGACAGGGAGTTGGAATGAGCAGTTCTTC,CASSRSTGSWNEQFF
TRBV11-2,TRBD1,TRBJ1-2,NA,TGTGCCAGCAGCCTCCCGGGACAGGCCTCTCGGGGCTATGGCTACACCTTC,CASSLPGQASRGYGYTF
TRBV10-3,NA,TRBJ2-6,once,TGTGCCATCAAGCCGGGACTGAGACCGTTCTCTGGGGCCAACGTCCTGACTTTC,CAIKPGLRPFSGANVLTF
TRBV3-1/TRBV3-2,NA,TRBJ2-5,once,TGTGCCAGCAGCCAAGGGCCAGGGAACCAAGAGACCCAGTACTTC,CASSQGPGNQETQYF
TRBV6-5,TRBD1,TRBJ1-5,NA,TGTGCCAGCAGCTCCACAGGGGTGGGCAATCAGCCCCAGCATTTT,CASSSTGVGNQPQHF
TRBV7-3,NA,TRBJ2-3,few,TGTGCCAGCAGCTTAACCCAGAGCACAGATACGCAGTATTTT,CASSLTQSTDTQYF